What follows are 14 T cell receptor beta chains derived from one specimen sequenced in a study of vaccination and CD4 T cells after COVID-19. Treatment given: roughly nine-day PBMC culture with coronavirus spike peptide pools or control peptides (ViraFEST assay). Which antigens these TCRs recognize remains unknown. Oncomine TCR Beta short-read sequencing was applied to DNA from cultured CD4+ T cells. TCRdb fed the PCR reads into MiXCR, producing one record per CDR3 protein. Of about 20,000 distinct CDR3 sequences in the sample, approximately 50% were seen once. Sequenced material: CD4+ T cells from blood, cultured in vitro, taken before SARS-CoV-2 vaccination. These receptors all stem from a human donor who had recovered from COVID-19.

The chain is built from TRBV2 and TRBJ2-1, with 9 bases lining up with TRBD2. This CDR3 has 15 amino acids. Trimming cost V 7 bases and J 2 bases; bases outside gene matches: 6. Germline-derived CDR1 and CDR2 are SNHLY and FYNNEI. In nucleotides, the CDR3 is TGTGCCAGCACACTAGCGGGTTATACCTACAATGAGCAGTTCTTC. This encodes CASTLAGYTYNEQFF. The entire variable domain, with the rest obtained from reference TRBV2 and TRBJ2-1, is as follows: EPEVTQTPSHQVTQMGQEVILRCVPISNHLYFYWYRQILGQKVEFLVSFYNNEISEKSEIFDDQFSVERPDGSNFTLKIRSTKLEDSAMYFCASTLAGYTYNEQFFGPGTRLTVL.

The chain is built from TRBV11-2 and TRBJ2-7, with a possible D match to TRBD2 (6 bases). V was cut by 5 bases and J by 5 bases, with 10 bases left in between. The CDR3 has 12 amino acids. Germline lookup yields CDR1 SGHAT and CDR2 FQNNGV. CDR3 sequence: CASSPLANEQYF. The CDR3 DNA follows: TGTGCCAGCAGCCCACTAGCAAACGAGCAGTACTTC.

DNA of the CDR3: TGTGCCAGTAGTACCCGACAGACAGGAACGCCGTATAGCAATCAGCCCCAGCATTTT. Translating gives CASSTRQTGTPYSNQPQHF. This chain joins TRBV19 and TRBJ1-5; weak D call: TRBD1 (6 bases). The CDR3 has 19 amino acids. From germline, CDR1 is LNHDA and CDR2 SQIVND (reference sequence). Deletions cut 4 bases from V and 0 bases from J, with 22 bases between. The variable domain in full, with the rest retrieved from reference TRBV19 and TRBJ1-5, is DGGITQSPKYLFRKEGQNVTLSCEQNLNHDAMYWYRQDPGQGLRLIYYSQIVNDFQKGDIAEGYSVSREKKESFPLTVTSAQKNPTAFYLCASSTRQTGTPYSNQPQHFGDGTRLSIL.

The genes are TRBV5-4 and TRBJ2-3; D is undetermined. With 0 bases removed from V and 4 bases from J, the gap between germline ends came to 3 bases. CDR1 is SGHNT, CDR2 YYREEE, per germline (reference sequence). The CDR3 spans 12 residues. The CDR3 here is CASSLAADTQYF. The CDR3 nucleotides read TGTGCCAGCAGCTTGGCCGCAGATACGCAGTATTTT.

V usage is TRBV6-1 and J usage is TRBJ1-1, with no clear D. This CDR3 contains 13 residues. Trimming took off 4 bases at V and 5 bases at J, with 11 bases between the two ends. Germline V gene lookup returns CDR1 MNHNS and CDR2 SASEGT. CDR3 amino acids: CASSGLTKTEAFF. CDR3 in DNA: TGTGCCAGCAGTGGACTGACTAAGACTGAAGCTTTCTTT.

This chain's CDR3 is CASSQGKDLNTEAFF. The CDR3 nucleotides read TGCGCCAGCAGCCAAGGCAAGGACTTGAACACTGAAGCTTTCTTT. V is TRBV4-3 and J is TRBJ1-1; no clear D. V lost 1 base and J lost 0, with 9 bases in between. CDR1 LGHNA and CDR2 YSLEER come from the germline V gene. The CDR3 covers 15 residues.

The table lists this clonotype with a count of one. The chain is built from TRBV7-8 and TRBJ2-1, with a possible D match to TRBD1 (6 bases). Germline lookup yields CDR1 SGHVS and CDR2 FQNEAQ. The V and J ends lost 5 bases and 0 bases respectively, with 14 bases between them. The CDR3 extends over 16 amino acids. The CDR3 is CASSPGHRSSYNEQFF. The CDR3 DNA reads as TGTGCCAGCAGCCCGGGACACAGAAGCTCCTACAATGAGCAGTTCTTC.

The chain couples TRBV20-1 to TRBJ2-2; TRBD2 matches at 11 bases. V gave up 2 bases and J gave up 1 base; unmatched junction bases: 3. This CDR3 is built from 16 residues. CDR1 and CDR2 (germline): DFQATT, SNEGSKA (reference sequence). CDR3 region: CSARPLAGGNTGELFF. CDR3 nucleotide sequence: TGCAGTGCTAGACCTCTAGCGGGGGGGAACACCGGGGAGCTGTTTTTT.

J is TRBJ2-3 and V is TRBV20-1, with TRBD2 matching 8 bases. This CDR3 contains 18 residues. In germline, CDR1 is DFQATT, CDR2 SNEGSKA (reference sequence). V shed 1 base and J 8 bases; nucleotides not matched to a gene: 20. This CDR3 reads CSARGPSGWRPTHGTQYF. The CDR3 DNA reads TGCAGTGCTAGAGGTCCTAGCGGGTGGCGGCCCACACACGGTACGCAGTATTTT.

The V call is TRBV6-2 or TRBV6-3, the J call TRBJ2-1; D unresolved. The V and J ends lost 6 bases and 3 bases respectively, with 24 bases between them. CDR3 size: 18 residues. Germline loops: CDR1 MNHEY, CDR2 SVGEGT. CDR3 amino acids: CASSPAVVARQYYNEQFF. CDR3 sequence (DNA): TGTGCCAGCAGCCCCGCGGTAGTGGCACGCCAATACTACAATGAGCAGTTCTTC.

This clonotype has just a few counts. The rearrangement links TRBV19 to TRBJ2-5; a weak D match, TRBD1 (6 bases). V was cut by 6 bases and J by 5 bases, with 16 bases left in between. This CDR3 contains 14 residues. In germline, CDR1 is LNHDA, CDR2 SQIVND (reference sequence). The CDR3 DNA reads as TGTGCCAGTAGGTTAACAGGGAAGGCTGAGACCCAGTACTTC. Residues: CASRLTGKAETQYF.

The chain is built from TRBV19 and TRBJ2-5; 9 bases match TRBD2. The CDR3 runs to 16 residues. Germline V CDR1 and CDR2: LNHDA, SQIVND (reference sequence). J lost 2 bases, V lost 4 bases, and 8 bases had no gene match. The CDR3 spells CASSTRRGGEQETQYF. The CDR3 region has the DNA TGTGCCAGTAGTACGCGTCGCGGGGGGGAACAAGAGACCCAGTACTTC. The full variable domain, rest sourced from reference TRBV19 and TRBJ2-5, is DGGITQSPKYLFRKEGQNVTLSCEQNLNHDAMYWYRQDPGQGLRLIYYSQIVNDFQKGDIAEGYSVSREKKESFPLTVTSAQKNPTAFYLCASSTRRGGEQETQYFGPGTRLLVL.

The chain combines TRBV11-3 with TRBJ2-5; D remains unclear. V was trimmed by 5 bases and J by 5 bases, leaving 18 bases between them. The CDR3 is made up of 15 amino acids. CDR1 SGHNT and CDR2 YENEEA come from the germline V gene. In nucleotides, the CDR3 is TGTGCCAGCAGCCCCCGGCCTAGTAGTGGGGAGACCCAGTACTTC. Translating it yields CASSPRPSSGETQYF.

V gene TRBV19 combines with J gene TRBJ2-3; 7 bases agree with TRBD2. The J segment lost 3 bases and the V segment lost 5 bases, leaving 14 bases of the junction unmatched. Germline V CDR1 and CDR2: LNHDA, SQIVND (reference sequence). This CDR3 is 17 amino acids long. The CDR3 bases are TGTGCCAGTAGTCGCCGATTGGGCGGGAGAGAGACAGATACGCAGTATTTT. Protein sequence: CASSRRLGGRETDTQYF.